The 32 T cell receptor beta chains presented below share a single source sample, sequenced in a study of OX40 agonist ivuxolimab in advanced cancers. Assay used: immunoSEQ multiplex PCR; TCRdb lists only in-frame clones, some missing. Of 98,000 or so clones in the sample, 85% to 95% were seen once. Specimen: CD4+ or CD8+ T cells sorted from blood, collected in a trial of the OX40 agonist ivuxolimab. The receptor source for this set is an adult with an advanced solid tumor such as melanoma, head and neck, liver or kidney cancer.

The genes are TRBV5-6 and TRBJ2-5; 14 bases line up with TRBD2. The CDR3 runs to 17 residues. Losses at the gene ends were 5 bases for V and 2 bases for J; bases not matched to a gene: 8. Germline loops: CDR1 SGHDT, CDR2 YYEEEE. The CDR3 coding sequence is TGTGCCAGCAGTTCCGGGACTAGCGGGGGCCCTCAAGAGACCCAGTACTTC. This codes for CASSSGTSGGPQETQYF.

J is TRBJ1-1 and V is TRBV5-1; the D is unclear. The length of the CDR3 is 15 residues. Per the germline V gene, CDR1 is SGHRS and CDR2 is YFSETQ. The V and J ends lost 0 bases and 1 base respectively, with 10 bases between them. The CDR3 region has the DNA TGCGCCAGCAGCTTGGTGCCCGCTTGGAACACTGAAGCTTTCTTT. This translates into CASSLVPAWNTEAFF.

The chain links TRBV7-9 to TRBJ2-1; the match to TRBD2 covers 8 bases. This CDR3 region has 16 residues. Germline V CDR1 and CDR2: SEHNR, FQNEAQ (reference sequence). V gave up 1 base and J gave up 5 bases; unmatched junction bases: 7. Here the CDR3 DNA reads TGTGCCAGCAGCTTAGACGGGAGGGCCGGGGACAATGAGCAGTTCTTC. Translating it yields CASSLDGRAGDNEQFF.

This chain links TRBV21-1 with TRBJ1-4. TRBV21-1 is a pseudogene locus. This CDR3 is 15 amino acids long. CDR3 nucleotides: TGTGCCAGCAGCACCAGGGGGGGGGCTGATGAAAAACTGTTTTTT. It specifies CASSTRGGADEKLFF.

This clone came up once. The V call is TRBV19, the J call TRBJ2-7; TRBD1 matches 7 bases. Unmatched junction bases numbered 0, after V lost 3 bases and J lost 1 base. The V gene's germline CDR1 is LNHDA and CDR2 SQIVND (reference sequence). This CDR3 contains 13 residues. CDR3 amino acids: CASSMDRSYEQYF. CDR3 sequence (DNA): TGTGCCAGTAGTATGGACAGGTCCTACGAGCAGTACTTC. The whole variable domain, filled in from reference TRBV19 and TRBJ2-7, reads DGGITQSPKYLFRKEGQNVTLSCEQNLNHDAMYWYRQDPGQGLRLIYYSQIVNDFQKGDIAEGYSVSREKKESFPLTVTSAQKNPTAFYLCASSMDRSYEQYFGPGTRLTVT.

CDR3 in DNA: TGCGCCAGCAGCCGGGGACAGCCTCCGGATACGCAGTATTTT. Translation: CASSRGQPPDTQYF. The J gene is TRBJ2-3, the V gene TRBV5-1; 7 bases map to TRBD1. Trimming at V came to 4 bases and at J to 6 bases, leaving 8 bases not matched to a gene. The CDR3 has 14 amino acids. Germline V gives CDR1 SGHRS, CDR2 YFSETQ. Variable domain in full (rest from reference TRBV5-1 and TRBJ2-3): KAGVTQTPRYLIKTRGQQVTLSCSPISGHRSVSWYQQTPGQGLQFLFEYFSETQRNKGNFPGRFSGRQFSNSRSEMNVSTLELGDSALYLCASSRGQPPDTQYFGPGTRLTVL.

This chain joins TRBV2 and TRBJ2-3, with TRBD2 matching 11 bases. This CDR3 comprises 13 residues. Germline values: CDR1 SNHLY, CDR2 FYNNEI. The ends lost 8 bases at V and 4 bases at J; junction bases unmatched: 2. The CDR3 spells CASSSGRSDTQYF. The CDR3 coding sequence is TGTGCCAGCTCTAGCGGGAGGTCAGATACGCAGTATTTT.

The chain links TRBV14 to TRBJ1-6; D gene uncertain. The germline V gene has CDR1 SGHDN and CDR2 FVKESK. The CDR3 has 14 amino acids. The ends were cut back, 0 bases at V and 11 bases at J, with 11 bases in the middle. CDR3 region: CASSQESSRTPLHF. The DNA for the CDR3 is TGTGCCAGCAGCCAAGAGTCATCCAGGACACCCCTCCACTTT.

The chain links TRBV11-3 to TRBJ1-1; maybe TRBD1 (5 bases). The V end was cut by 1 base, the J end by 3 bases, with 12 bases between. The CDR3 covers 15 residues. CDR1 is SGHNT, CDR2 YENEEA, per germline. CDR3 DNA sequence: TGTGCCAGCAGCTTAGTTGGCAGGGTATACACTGAAGCTTTCTTT. As protein: CASSLVGRVYTEAFF. Combining the CDR3 with reference TRBV11-3 and TRBJ1-1 gives the whole variable domain EAGVVQSPRYKIIEKKQPVAFWCNPISGHNTLYWYLQNLGQGPELLIRYENEEAVDDSQLPKDRFSAERLKGVDSTLKIQPAELGDSAVYLCASSLVGRVYTEAFFGQGTRLTVV.

The chain carries TRBV7-8 and TRBJ2-7, with TRBD1 matching over 8 bases. Looked up from germline, CDR1 is SGHVS and CDR2 is FQNEAQ. V dropped 5 bases and J dropped 5; count of bases not matched to a gene: 11. The CDR3 spans 15 residues. This chain's CDR3 is CASSKYGQGEDEQYF. CDR3 in DNA: TGTGCCAGCAGCAAATATGGACAGGGCGAGGACGAGCAGTACTTC.

The chain couples TRBV7-3 to TRBJ2-3; TRBD1 aligns across 11 bases. The germline V gene encodes CDR1 SGHTA and CDR2 FQGTGA. This CDR3 has 16 amino acids. Germline trimming cut 6 bases from V and 4 bases from J; bases unmatched to any gene: 9. The CDR3 protein is CASSSRGQGAADTQYF. In DNA form, the CDR3 reads TGTGCCAGCAGTTCCCGAGGACAGGGGGCTGCAGATACGCAGTATTTT. Filled out from reference TRBV7-3 and TRBJ2-3, the complete variable domain reads GAGVSQTPSNKVTEKGKYVELRCDPISGHTALYWYRQSLGQGPEFLIYFQGTGAADDSGLPNDRFFAVRPEGSVSTLKIQRTERGDSAVYLCASSSRGQGAADTQYFGPGTRLTVL.

V gene TRBV6-1 combines with J gene TRBJ2-7; D remains ambiguous. The CDR3 length is 12 residues. V was trimmed by 5 bases and J by 3 bases, leaving 8 bases between them. Per germline, CDR1 MNHNS and CDR2 SASEGT. The CDR3 loop is CASSSGVYEQYF. The DNA for the CDR3 is TGTGCCAGCAGTAGTGGGGTCTACGAGCAGTACTTC.

This rearrangement joins TRBV7-6 to TRBJ2-7; D gene ambiguous. Trimming left V 5 bases short and J 6 bases short, with 17 bases between. The germline CDR1 and CDR2 sequences are SGHVS and FNYEAQ. The CDR3 length is 14 residues. CDR3 nucleotides: TGTGCCAGCAGCCCAATGGACGGTCCGTTCGAGCAGTACTTC. This sequence encodes CASSPMDGPFEQYF.

CDR3 region: CASSEPGGAKDEQFF. The DNA of the CDR3 is TGTGCCAGCAGTGAACCGGGGGGGGCCAAGGATGAGCAGTTCTTC. The chain joins TRBV6-1 to TRBJ2-1, with 8 positions matching TRBD2. The CDR3 is made up of 15 amino acids. Germline trimming cut 2 bases from V and 8 bases from J; bases unmatched to any gene: 8. CDR1 and CDR2 from the germline V gene are MNHNS and SASEGT.

This clone was seen only once. In nucleotides, the CDR3 is TGTGCCAGCAGCGTAGTAAAACTAGCAGGAGAACCCGGGGAGCTGTTTTTT. Protein product: CASSVVKLAGEPGELFF. The gene calls are TRBV9 and TRBJ2-2; TRBD2 is a possible D gene (6 bases). CDR1 SGDLS and CDR2 YYNGEE come from the germline V gene. The CDR3 loop spans 17 amino acids. The V gene lost 0 bases and the J gene lost 6 bases, with 18 bases spanning the gap. Drawing the rest from reference TRBV9 and TRBJ2-2, the complete variable domain is DSGVTQTPKHLITATGQRVTLRCSPRSGDLSVYWYQQSLDQGLQFLIQYYNGEERAKGNILERFSAQQFPDLHSELNLSSLELGDSALYFCASSVVKLAGEPGELFFGEGSRLTVL.

The rearrangement joins TRBV4-1 to TRBJ2-5; 8 bases fit TRBD2. The junction had 16 bases not matched to a gene; V was cut back by 5 bases and J by 5 bases. This CDR3 comprises 17 residues. Germline V gene lookup returns CDR1 MGHRA and CDR2 YSYEKL. The CDR3 nucleotides read TGCGCCAGCAGCGGATTGCTTGGGACTAGGGGTCCGGAGACCCAGTACTTC. It encodes CASSGLLGTRGPETQYF.

V usage is TRBV7-3 and J usage is TRBJ2-2, with D perhaps TRBD1 (6 bases). The CDR3 loop spans 14 amino acids. From germline, CDR1 is SGHTA and CDR2 FQGTGA. Trimming took off 5 bases at V and 5 bases at J, with 12 bases between the two ends. The CDR3 loop is CASSPGVGTGELFF. CDR3 coding DNA: TGTGCCAGCAGCCCAGGGGTGGGGACCGGGGAGCTGTTTTTT.

The chain is built from TRBV6-1 and TRBJ1-1, with D perhaps matching TRBD1 (6 bases). The CDR3 runs to 14 residues. The V end lost 5 bases, the J end lost 7 bases, and 17 bases lay between the germline ends. The germline CDR1 and CDR2 sequences are MNHNS and SASEGT. This chain's CDR3 is CASSPGGGAREAFF. CDR3 in DNA: TGTGCCAGCAGTCCTGGGGGCGGGGCGCGTGAAGCTTTCTTT.

This clone was found once. The chain carries TRBV6-6 and TRBJ2-5; D perhaps matches TRBD1 (6 bases). CDR1 and CDR2 (germline): MNHNY, SVGAGI (reference sequence). V was trimmed by 5 bases and J by 1 base, leaving 11 bases between them. CDR3 length: 14 amino acids. The CDR3 region has the DNA TGTGCCAGCAGTAAGGACAGAGTCCAAGAGACCCAGTACTTC. Its protein is CASSKDRVQETQYF.

This rearrangement joins TRBV5-6 to TRBJ1-4, with 10 bases matching TRBD1. Germline loops: CDR1 SGHDT, CDR2 YYEEEE. The CDR3 sequence is 16 residues long. J gave up 7 bases and V 3 bases, and 9 bases lay outside the gene matches. This CDR3 reads CASSSLRDRGGEKLFF. The CDR3 DNA sequence: TGTGCCAGCAGCTCCCTCCGGGACAGGGGAGGTGAAAAACTGTTTTTT.

CDR3 nucleotides: TGTGCCAGCACCCCGGGACAGGACGCATATGGCTACACCTTC. Translating gives CASTPGQDAYGYTF. The rearrangement uses TRBV6-5 and TRBJ1-2; 8 nucleotides match TRBD1. Trimming at V came to 7 bases and at J to 5 bases, leaving 9 bases not matched to a gene. Germline CDR1 is MNHEY and CDR2 is SVGAGI. CDR3 length: 14 residues.

This chain links TRBV7-2 with TRBJ1-1; D unresolved. Germline CDR1 SGHTA, CDR2 FQGNSA. V was trimmed by 5 bases and J by 7 bases, leaving 11 bases between them. The CDR3 extends over 12 amino acids. The DNA of the CDR3 is TGTGCCAGCAGCCGTCAGCTGCTTGAAGCTTTCTTT. Amino acid sequence: CASSRQLLEAFF.

The sample holds a few counts of this clone. The chain joins TRBV10-3 to TRBJ2-7; D perhaps matches TRBD2 (6 bases). Germline V gives CDR1 ENHRY, CDR2 SYGVKD. The CDR3 has 13 amino acids. V was cut by 11 bases and J by 6 bases, with 20 bases left in between. The CDR3 nucleotides read TGTGCCTCCGTCGGTTTCGGGGGAGGCGAGCAGTACTTC. It specifies CASVGFGGGEQYF.

The V call is TRBV13, the J call TRBJ1-4, with D maybe TRBD1 (5 bases). V shed 5 bases and J shed 6 bases, with 10 bases lying between them. The CDR3 is 13 amino acids. Per the germline V gene, CDR1 is PRHDT and CDR2 is FYEKMQ (reference sequence). For the CDR3, the DNA is TGTGCCAGCAGCCCGAGGGGCCATGAAAAACTGTTTTTT. Encoded protein: CASSPRGHEKLFF.

V is TRBV4-1 and J is TRBJ2-1, with 9 nucleotides matching TRBD2. The CDR3 loop spans 16 amino acids. J was trimmed by 2 bases and V by 0 bases; bases with no gene match: 2. Germline CDR1 and CDR2: MGHRA and YSYEKL. The CDR3, as DNA: TGCGCCAGCAGCCAAGATAGCGGGAGCCCCTACAATGAGCAGTTCTTC. It codes for CASSQDSGSPYNEQFF.

The chain's CDR3 is CASSQPRDSGGIKETQYF. Written as DNA, the CDR3 is TGTGCCAGCAGCCAACCCCGGGACAGCGGAGGAATTAAAGAGACCCAGTACTTC. V usage is TRBV11-2 and J usage is TRBJ2-5; the match to TRBD1 covers 7 bases. Germline V gene lookup returns CDR1 SGHAT and CDR2 FQNNGV. Trimming removed 5 bases from V and 3 bases from J; junction bases left unmatched: 18. The CDR3 runs to 18 residues.

The rearrangement uses TRBV30 and TRBJ2-1; D gene unclear. The CDR3 extends over 11 amino acids. V was cut by 1 base and J by 7 bases, with 5 bases left in between. CDR1 GTSNPN and CDR2 SVGIG come from the germline V gene (reference sequence). In nucleotides, the CDR3 is TGTGCCTGGAGTGACACGAATGAGCAGTTCTTC. It is translated as CAWSDTNEQFF.

V is TRBV18 and J is TRBJ2-5; the match to TRBD1 covers 7 bases. CDR3 length equals 15 residues. V was pared by 4 bases and J by 3 bases, with 8 bases of the junction left unmatched. In germline, CDR1 is KGHSH, CDR2 LQKENI. In DNA, the CDR3 is TGTGCCAGCTCACTCCGACAGGGAAATGAAGAGACCCAGTACTTC. The encoded protein is CASSLRQGNEETQYF.

The chain has TRBV20-1 and TRBJ2-5; no reliable D call. Germline V gene data show CDR1 as DFQATT and CDR2 as SNEGSKA (reference sequence). The CDR3 spans 11 residues. Trimming removed 7 bases from V and 3 bases from J, with 9 bases in between. The CDR3 region is CSVSGEETQYF. CDR3 bases: TGCAGTGTTTCTGGAGAAGAGACCCAGTACTTC.

The chain carries TRBV6-7 and TRBJ2-1; the D gene is possibly TRBD1 (6 bases). TRBV6-7 is an ORF; its function is uncertain. V lost 10 bases and J 10 bases, leaving 11 bases between the germline ends. The CDR3 runs to 10 residues. CDR3 residues: CANMRGEQFF. CDR3 bases: TGTGCCAACATGAGGGGGGAGCAGTTCTTC.

This chain links TRBV27 with TRBJ2-7; maybe TRBD1 (5 bases). The CDR3 consists of 17 residues. The ends were cut back, 5 bases at V and 2 bases at J, with 22 bases in the middle. Germline V gene data show CDR1 as MNHEY and CDR2 as SMNVEV (reference sequence). The CDR3 loop reads CASSLPPSVRGTYEQYF. The CDR3 coding sequence is TGTGCCAGCAGTCTCCCACCCTCAGTAAGGGGAACCTACGAGCAGTACTTC.

V is TRBV6-5 and J is TRBJ2-7; 9 nucleotides agree with TRBD2. The V segment lost 7 bases and the J segment 4 bases; nucleotides outside the gene matches: 8. The CDR3 totals 14 residues. The germline CDR1 and CDR2 sequences are MNHEY and SVGAGI. The CDR3 bases are TGTGCCAGCAAACGGCAGCGGGAGGTGTACGAGCAGTACTTC. This encodes CASKRQREVYEQYF.